This T cell receptor (beta chain) was retrieved from a study of early T cells in non-severe SARS-CoV-2 infection. Study-wide context: The input, bulk RNA from unsorted whole blood, was sequenced, and chains were unpaired. Study-level points and caveats: The matching step, a VDJdb search, favored anti-spike CD8 responses and missed private and CD4 specificities.

The CDR3 totals 12 residues. In germline, CDR1 is SNHLY, CDR2 FYNNEI. With 9 bases removed from V and 0 bases from J, the gap between germline ends came to 8 bases. Individual cDNA molecules were tagged with unique molecular identifiers, the study reported. TCRdb passed the 5' RACE reads through MiXCR, listing each CDR3 protein once. This table holds about 81,000 distinct CDR3 sequences, roughly 5.7% found once. This clonotype was recorded a few times. Its antigen is not known. This chain uses TRBV2 with TRBJ1-1; D ambiguous. The origin of this receptor is an adult who was a healthcare worker with PCR-confirmed SARS-CoV-2 infection or an uninfected control (not recorded which). The sample consisted of whole blood. The DNA of the CDR3 is TGTGCCAGTTTTTTTCTGAACACTGAAGCTTTCTTT. Amino acids: CASFFLNTEAFF.